This T cell receptor (beta chain) came from a study of cytomegalovirus exposure and HLA in healthy donors. PCR primers comprised 60 Vbeta and 13 Jbeta primers. Clones were sequenced by immunoSEQ multiplex PCR, and TCRdb holds only the in-frame ones, with some missing. The profile shows 200,000 or so clones, about 77% of them singletons. The sequencing sample was made of PBMCs. The receptor's source is a woman in her twenties or thirties in good health and CMV-seropositive.

The CDR3 bases are TGTGCCAGCAGCTTAGAACTAGCGGGGGGGGGCCTCATTTTCGAGCAGTACTTC. This codes for CASSLELAGGGLIFEQYF. The genes are TRBV7-2 and TRBJ2-7, with 13 bases lining up with TRBD2. The CDR3 sequence is 18 residues long. The J segment lost 6 bases and the V segment lost 1 base, leaving 12 bases of the junction unmatched. The germline gives CDR1 SGHTA, CDR2 FQGNSA. The full variable domain, completed using reference TRBV7-2 and TRBJ2-7, is GAGVSQSPSNKVTEKGKDVELRCDPISGHTALYWYRQSLGQGLEFLIYFQGNSAPDKSGLPSDRFSAERTGGSVSTLTIQRTQQEDSAVYLCASSLELAGGGLIFEQYFGPGTRLTVT.